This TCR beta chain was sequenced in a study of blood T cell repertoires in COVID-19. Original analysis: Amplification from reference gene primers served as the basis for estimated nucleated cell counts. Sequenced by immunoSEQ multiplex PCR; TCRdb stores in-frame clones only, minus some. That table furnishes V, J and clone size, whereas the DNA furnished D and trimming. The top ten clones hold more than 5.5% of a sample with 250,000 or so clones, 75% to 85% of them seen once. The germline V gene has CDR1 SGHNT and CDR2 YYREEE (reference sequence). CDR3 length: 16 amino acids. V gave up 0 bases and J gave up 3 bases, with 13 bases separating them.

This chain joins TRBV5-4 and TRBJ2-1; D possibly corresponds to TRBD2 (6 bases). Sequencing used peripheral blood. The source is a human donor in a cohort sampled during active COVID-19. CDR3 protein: CASSLASLGGYNEQFF. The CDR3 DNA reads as TGTGCCAGCAGCTTGGCCTCCCTCGGGGGCTACAATGAGCAGTTCTTC.